A single sample is the source of the 19 T cell receptor beta chains below, sequenced in a study of cytomegalovirus exposure and HLA in healthy donors. Primers: 60 Vbeta forward and 13 Jbeta reverse. Generated by immunoSEQ multiplex PCR, the TCRdb table keeps only in-frame clones and is missing some. The sample table sets out around 84,000 clones. Sequencing input: PBMCs. The receptors come from a young man in good health and CMV-seronegative.

The chain combines TRBV10-3 with TRBJ1-2, with D possibly TRBD1 on 5 matching bases. V dropped 0 bases and J dropped 3 bases, with 14 bases sitting between them. Germline V lookup: CDR1 ENHRY, CDR2 SYGVKD. The CDR3 runs to 16 residues. The CDR3, as DNA: TGTGCCATCAGTGAGTCGGAGGGACGGAATTACTATGGCTACACCTTC. This codes for CAISESEGRNYYGYTF.

As DNA, the CDR3 is TGTGCCAGCAGCGTAGCGGTGGCAGATACGCAGTATTTT. Translated: CASSVAVADTQYF. This chain uses TRBV9 with TRBJ2-3; D gene uncertain. CDR1 is SGDLS and CDR2 is YYNGEE in the germline V gene. The CDR3 has 13 residues. The V end was cut by 0 bases, the J end by 4 bases, with 6 bases between.

The chain uses TRBV19 and TRBJ2-1, with 9 bases identical to TRBD1. The CDR3 has 14 residues. The germline gives CDR1 LNHDA, CDR2 SQIVND (reference sequence). V shed 1 base and J 8 bases; nucleotides not matched to a gene: 3. Here the CDR3 DNA reads TGTGCCAGTAGTATAGGGGACAGGGTGGATGAGCAGTTCTTC. This encodes CASSIGDRVDEQFF. Supplemented by reference TRBV19 and TRBJ2-1, the full variable domain reads DGGITQSPKYLFRKEGQNVTLSCEQNLNHDAMYWYRQDPGQGLRLIYYSQIVNDFQKGDIAEGYSVSREKKESFPLTVTSAQKNPTAFYLCASSIGDRVDEQFFGPGTRLTVL.

This rearrangement joins TRBV5-1 to TRBJ2-7; no firm D call. The CDR3 is 14 residues long. The germline V gene encodes CDR1 SGHRS and CDR2 YFSETQ. V lost 0 bases and J lost 1, with 8 bases in between. This chain's CDR3 is CASSLVQPSYEQYF. In nucleotides, the CDR3 is TGCGCCAGCAGCTTGGTACAGCCTTCCTACGAGCAGTACTTC. The full variable domain, with the rest looked up from reference TRBV5-1 and TRBJ2-7, is KAGVTQTPRYLIKTRGQQVTLSCSPISGHRSVSWYQQTPGQGLQFLFEYFSETQRNKGNFPGRFSGRQFSNSRSEMNVSTLELGDSALYLCASSLVQPSYEQYFGPGTRLTVT.

The rearrangement uses TRBV7-3 and TRBJ1-2; 8 bases agree with TRBD1. CDR1 and CDR2 (germline): SGHTA, FQGTGA. This CDR3 region has 14 residues. V gave up 4 bases and J gave up 8 bases; unmatched junction bases: 9. The CDR3, as DNA: TGTGCCAGCAGCTCCAACGGACAGGGTGGAGGCTACACCTTC. The encoded protein is CASSSNGQGGGYTF.

This chain uses TRBV6-6 with TRBJ2-1; a possible D gene is TRBD2 (6 bases). V lost 6 bases and J lost 5, with 11 bases in between. The CDR3 sequence is 13 residues long. Germline assignment: CDR1 MNHNY and CDR2 SVGAGI (reference sequence). The CDR3 sequence: CASRMEGDNEQFF. The CDR3 DNA is TGTGCCAGCAGGATGGAGGGCGACAATGAGCAGTTCTTC.

Considering frequency, this clone is medium-sized. The sample holds other DNA sequences that translate to the same CDR3. This rearrangement joins TRBV6-5 to TRBJ2-1; TRBD2 aligns across 12 bases. The ends lost 6 bases at V and 8 bases at J; junction bases unmatched: 8. Germline V gene data show CDR1 as MNHEY and CDR2 as SVGAGI. The CDR3 is 15 residues long. Here the CDR3 reads CASSRWTSGDYEQFF. DNA of the CDR3: TGTGCCAGCAGCCGATGGACTAGCGGGGACTATGAGCAGTTCTTC.

The chain uses TRBV6-5 and TRBJ1-1; 7 positions agree with TRBD1. Per germline, CDR1 MNHEY and CDR2 SVGAGI. The V segment lost 7 bases and the J segment 7 bases; nucleotides outside the gene matches: 9. This CDR3 has 13 amino acids. The CDR3 reads CASIRQGLGEAFF. The CDR3 DNA reads as TGTGCCAGCATTAGACAGGGTTTGGGTGAAGCTTTCTTT.

The V gene is TRBV10-3, the J gene TRBJ1-2; D is perhaps TRBD1 (5 bases). The germline V gene has CDR1 ENHRY and CDR2 SYGVKD. This CDR3 is 13 amino acids long. The germline V and J ends were trimmed by 4 bases and 7 bases, with 13 bases remaining between them. Written as DNA, the CDR3 is TGTGCCATCAGTGTTTCAAGGGGCTCTGGCTACACCTTC. As protein: CAISVSRGSGYTF.

The chain recombines TRBV27 with TRBJ1-5; D possibly corresponds to TRBD1 (5 bases). Germline loops: CDR1 MNHEY, CDR2 SMNVEV (reference sequence). The V gene lost 6 bases and the J gene lost 4 bases, with 7 bases spanning the gap. CDR3 length equals 12 residues. Here the CDR3 DNA reads TGTGCCAGCAGGGGGGGAAATCAGCCCCAGCATTTT. Its translation is CASRGGNQPQHF.

The chain couples TRBV7-2 to TRBJ2-7; D gene unclear. Germline assignment: CDR1 SGHTA and CDR2 FQGNSA. V lost 6 bases to trimming and J lost 3 bases, with 6 bases between them. CDR3 length: 11 residues. CDR3 bases: TGTGCCAGCAGTCACGGCTACGAGCAGTACTTC. It is translated as CASSHGYEQYF.

The genes are TRBV25-1 and TRBJ2-1, with D perhaps TRBD1 (6 bases). Germline CDR1 and CDR2: MGHDK and SYGVNS. V lost 5 bases and J lost 7, with 15 bases in between. The CDR3 length is 14 residues. Here the CDR3 DNA reads TGTGCCAGCAGTTGGGACACCGAACGTAATGAGCAGTTCTTC. This gives the protein CASSWDTERNEQFF.

In regard to this clone: A junction end diverges from the germline sequence, so it may reflect a read error. V and J are TRBV20-1 and TRBJ2-1, with D hard to call. Per the germline V gene, CDR1 is DFQATT and CDR2 is SNEGSKA (reference sequence). CDR3 length: 11 amino acids. CDR3 residues: CSAYSNNEQFF. CDR3 sequence (DNA): TGCAGCGCTTACTCCAACAATGAGCAGTTCTTC.

This chain joins TRBV11-3 and TRBJ2-7; TRBD2 matches at 8 bases. The CDR3 length is 15 residues. In germline, CDR1 is SGHNT, CDR2 YENEEA. The trim removed 7 bases at V and 6 bases at J, leaving 14 bases unmatched. CDR3 region: CASKGDGRVGAEQYF. CDR3 nucleotides: TGTGCCAGCAAAGGTGACGGGAGGGTGGGAGCCGAGCAGTACTTC. The whole variable domain, filled in from reference TRBV11-3 and TRBJ2-7, reads EAGVVQSPRYKIIEKKQPVAFWCNPISGHNTLYWYLQNLGQGPELLIRYENEEAVDDSQLPKDRFSAERLKGVDSTLKIQPAELGDSAVYLCASKGDGRVGAEQYFGPGTRLTVT.

The V call is TRBV7-9, the J call TRBJ2-1; tentative D call: TRBD2 (6 bases). Trimming removed 5 bases at V and 9 bases at J, with 14 bases between. Germline V gene data show CDR1 as SEHNR and CDR2 as FQNEAQ (reference sequence). This CDR3 comprises 13 residues. CDR3 nucleotides: TGTGCCAGCAGCCTAACGTCTAGCGTTGAGCAGTTCTTC. Amino acid sequence: CASSLTSSVEQFF.

The V gene is TRBV5-1, the J gene TRBJ2-7, with D possibly matching TRBD1 (6 bases). Germline values: CDR1 SGHRS, CDR2 YFSETQ. The V and J ends lost 5 bases and 4 bases respectively, with 19 bases between them. This CDR3 spans 15 amino acids. The CDR3 DNA follows: TGCGCCAGCAGAGCCCGGACAGATTGGGCTTACGAGCAGTACTTC. Translated: CASRARTDWAYEQYF. The whole variable domain, filled in from reference TRBV5-1 and TRBJ2-7, reads KAGVTQTPRYLIKTRGQQVTLSCSPISGHRSVSWYQQTPGQGLQFLFEYFSETQRNKGNFPGRFSGRQFSNSRSEMNVSTLELGDSALYLCASRARTDWAYEQYFGPGTRLTVT.

This chain joins TRBV18 and TRBJ1-2; D remains unclear. CDR1 is KGHSH, CDR2 LQKENI, per germline. V was pared by 3 bases and J by 2 bases, with 13 bases between. This CDR3 region has 15 residues. The CDR3 bases are TGTGCCAGCTCACCCCCGGGTGGTTCGAACTATGGCTACACCTTC. Its protein is CASSPPGGSNYGYTF.

This chain joins TRBV6-1 and TRBJ1-5; possible D gene TRBD1, 6 bases. V was shortened by 6 bases and J by 2 bases, with 8 bases between the two germline ends. CDR3 size: 13 residues. Per germline, CDR1 MNHNS and CDR2 SASEGT. The CDR3 spells CASSQGRNQPQHF. CDR3 nucleotide sequence: TGTGCCAGCAGCCAGGGGCGCAATCAGCCCCAGCATTTT.

In regard to this clone: Other nucleotide sequences in the sample specify the same CDR3. The chain combines TRBV27 with TRBJ1-5, with D hard to call. The ends were cut back, 2 bases at V and 4 bases at J, with 9 bases in the middle. The germline CDR1 and CDR2 sequences are MNHEY and SMNVEV (reference sequence). The CDR3 contains 14 residues. DNA of the CDR3: TGTGCCAGCAGTTTAGCAGGAGGGAATCAGCCCCAGCATTTT. Its translation is CASSLAGGNQPQHF.